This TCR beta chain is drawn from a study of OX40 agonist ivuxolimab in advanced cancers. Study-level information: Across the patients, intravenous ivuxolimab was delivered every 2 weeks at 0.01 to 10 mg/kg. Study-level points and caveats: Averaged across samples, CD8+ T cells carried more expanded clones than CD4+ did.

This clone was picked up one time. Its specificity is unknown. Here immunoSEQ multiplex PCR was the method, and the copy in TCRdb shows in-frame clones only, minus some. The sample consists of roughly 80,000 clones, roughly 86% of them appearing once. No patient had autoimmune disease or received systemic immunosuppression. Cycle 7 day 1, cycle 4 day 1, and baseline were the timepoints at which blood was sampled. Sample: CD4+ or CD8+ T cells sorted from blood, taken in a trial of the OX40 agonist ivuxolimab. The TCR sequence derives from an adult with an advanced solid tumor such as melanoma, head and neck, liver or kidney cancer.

The CDR3 reads CASSGGAFGGETQYF. As DNA, the CDR3 is TGCGCCAGCAGCGGGGGGGCCTTCGGGGGAGAGACCCAGTACTTC. The V call is TRBV5-1, the J call TRBJ2-5; tentatively, D is TRBD2 (7 bases). This CDR3 is built from 15 residues. Germline V lookup: CDR1 SGHRS, CDR2 YFSETQ. Trimming pared 4 bases from V and 4 bases from J, leaving 17 bases between. The full variable domain, with the rest looked up from reference TRBV5-1 and TRBJ2-5, is KAGVTQTPRYLIKTRGQQVTLSCSPISGHRSVSWYQQTPGQGLQFLFEYFSETQRNKGNFPGRFSGRQFSNSRSEMNVSTLELGDSALYLCASSGGAFGGETQYFGPGTRLLVL.